The 4 T cell receptor beta chains reported below all come from one sample, sequenced in a study of chemoradiotherapy in HPV16-positive cancers (dated by TCRdb to the early 2020s). Libraries were prepared through the immunoSEQ multiplex PCR assay. The source is immuneACCESS, and TCRdb retained only in-frame sequences with V and J called. Part of the clones is not carried over; for the studies checked, unresolved V genes explain less than half of this, and the remainder is unexplained. The sample has approximately 3,200 clones on record, 83% of them singletons. Less than 3.5% of the sample belongs to the ten largest clones. The specimen comprised tumor tissue, sampled from a patient who underwent chemoradiotherapy. These TCRs come from a human donor with HPV-associated anogenital cancer.

This clone was seen a single time. J is TRBJ1-1 and V is TRBV5-6; 11 bases are shared with TRBD1. V was clipped by 2 bases and J by 2 bases; unmatched bases: 5. Per germline, CDR1 SGHDT and CDR2 YYEEEE. This CDR3 spans 16 amino acids. This CDR3 reads CASSFFGTGGNTEAFF. The DNA of the CDR3 is TGTGCCAGCAGCTTTTTCGGGACAGGGGGTAACACTGAAGCTTTCTTT.

The chain couples TRBV4-3 to TRBJ2-7, with 14 nucleotides matching TRBD2. The V gene end was trimmed by 1 base and the J gene end by 6 bases; junction bases not matched to a gene: 11. Germline V gene sequence: CDR1 LGHNA, CDR2 YSLEER. This CDR3 comprises 18 residues. This chain's CDR3 is CASSQGYGTSGSSVEQYF. The CDR3 DNA follows: TGCGCCAGCAGCCAAGGGTATGGGACTAGCGGGAGTTCCGTCGAGCAGTACTTC.

The V gene is TRBV4-1, the J gene TRBJ1-1; 10 bases fit TRBD1. This CDR3 has 17 residues. J lost 1 base, V lost 1 base, and 6 bases had no gene match. In germline, CDR1 is MGHRA, CDR2 YSYEKL. In DNA form, the CDR3 reads TGCGCCAGCAGCCAAGGGGACAGGGGTCGGAAGAACACTGAAGCTTTCTTT. This gives the protein CASSQGDRGRKNTEAFF.

This clone came up once. The rearrangement joins TRBV7-7 to TRBJ1-1; D is unresolved. Trimming took 6 bases from V and 1 from J, leaving 9 bases between them. The CDR3 covers 13 residues. The germline gives CDR1 SSHAT, CDR2 FNYEAQ (reference sequence). The CDR3 region has the DNA TGTGCCAGCAGTCAAACAACGAACACTGAAGCTTTCTTT. Its protein is CASSQTTNTEAFF. Combining the CDR3 with reference TRBV7-7 and TRBJ1-1 gives the whole variable domain GAGVSQSPRYKVTKRGQDVTLRCDPISSHATLYWYQQALGQGPEFLTYFNYEAQPDKSGLPSDRFSAERPEGSISTLTIQRTEQRDSAMYRCASSQTTNTEAFFGQGTRLTVV.